Shown below are 4 T cell receptor beta chains from a single sample sequenced in a study of blood T cell repertoires in COVID-19. Generated by immunoSEQ multiplex PCR, the TCRdb table keeps only in-frame clones and is missing some. This table has some 150,000 clones, about 80% appearing once. Sequences were obtained from peripheral blood. Source of these receptors: a woman in her fifties or sixties with acute or convalescent COVID-19.

This chain connects TRBV6-7 to TRBJ1-1; the D gene is possibly TRBD1 (6 bases). TRBV6-7 is flagged as an ORF with uncertain function. The V and J ends lost 8 bases and 3 bases respectively, with 10 bases between them. The CDR3 sequence is 12 residues long. The DNA for the CDR3 is TGTGCCAGCTGGGGGCGGGACACTGAAGCTTTCTTT. This codes for CASWGRDTEAFF.

The chain employs TRBV10-2 and TRBJ1-1, with D uncertain. The germline V gene has CDR1 WSHSY and CDR2 SAAADI. Trimming cost V 6 bases and J 1 base, with 9 bases left between them. This CDR3 is built from 13 residues. The CDR3 spells CASRVTENTEAFF. CDR3 coding DNA: TGCGCCAGCAGGGTAACAGAGAACACTGAAGCTTTCTTT.

V usage is TRBV5-1 and J usage is TRBJ1-4; D remains unclear. CDR1 and CDR2 (germline): SGHRS, YFSETQ. This CDR3 has 15 residues. The germline V and J ends were trimmed by 0 bases and 3 bases, with 9 bases remaining between them. The CDR3 reads CASSLDRRPNEKLFF. The CDR3 DNA reads as TGCGCCAGCAGCTTGGACCGGCGGCCTAATGAAAAACTGTTTTTT.

The rearrangement joins TRBV7-3 to TRBJ1-5; maybe TRBD1 (5 bases). Germline V CDR1 and CDR2: SGHTA, FQGTGA. V was trimmed by 7 bases and J by 4 bases, leaving 11 bases between them. The CDR3 is made up of 13 amino acids. The CDR3 loop is CASTTDINQPQHF. CDR3 bases: TGTGCCAGCACGACAGATATTAATCAGCCCCAGCATTTT.